This T cell receptor (beta chain) was captured by sequencing in a study of PD-1 blockade in classical Hodgkin lymphoma. Study-level points and caveats: By C4D1 there was a significant rise in CD4+ TCR diversity but not in CD8+ TCR diversity. Patients newly diagnosed and complete responders had comparable baseline diversity.

TCRdb's copy holds only in-frame clones and misses some; the assay was immunoSEQ multiplex PCR. The sample holds 25,000 to 30,000 clones, more than 85% seen once. This CDR3 has 18 amino acids. V lost 1 base and J 3 bases, leaving 22 bases between the germline ends. CDR1 and CDR2 (germline): SGHAT, FQNNGV. A note on this clone: Its antigen is unidentified.

Time point specified: cycle 4 day 1 (C4D1), after five to seven weeks of nivolumab. Each and every patient relapsed after autologous stem cell transplantation, and patients got differing brentuximab vedotin exposure. Using magnetic negative selection, the CD4+ T cells were separated out of thawed PBMCs. The chain employs TRBV11-2 and TRBJ2-7, with D perhaps matching TRBD1 (6 bases). This TCR derives from a human donor with classical Hodgkin lymphoma. The sequencing here drew on CD4+ T cells from blood, taken before the fourth cycle of nivolumab. CDR3 sequence: CASSLAYPRQAGNYEQYF. The CDR3 DNA follows: TGTGCCAGCAGCTTAGCTTACCCAAGACAGGCCGGGAACTACGAGCAGTACTTC.